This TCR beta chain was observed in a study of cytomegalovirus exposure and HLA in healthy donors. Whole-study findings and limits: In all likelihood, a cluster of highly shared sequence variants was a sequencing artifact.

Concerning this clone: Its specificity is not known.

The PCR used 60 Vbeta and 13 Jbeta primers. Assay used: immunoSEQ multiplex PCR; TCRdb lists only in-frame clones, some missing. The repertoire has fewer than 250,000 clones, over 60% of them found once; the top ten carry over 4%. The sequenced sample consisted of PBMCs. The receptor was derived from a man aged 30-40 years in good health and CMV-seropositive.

CDR3 nucleotide sequence: TGTGCCAGCATGACAGGGGGTAAAAATGGCTACACCTTC. This sequence encodes CASMTGGKNGYTF. The rearrangement joins TRBV6-5 to TRBJ1-2, with TRBD1 matching 9 bases. From germline, CDR1 is MNHEY and CDR2 SVGAGI. V shed 7 bases, J shed 6 bases, and the junction held 6 bases outside the gene matches. The CDR3 consists of 13 residues.